These 18 T cell receptor beta chains were all obtained from the same sample, sequenced in a study of cytomegalovirus exposure and HLA in healthy donors (TCRdb year 2017). The library was built by means of the immunoSEQ multiplex PCR assay. A mixture of 60 forward primers for TCR Vbeta segments and 13 reverse primers for TCR Jbeta segments was used in the multiplex PCR. TCRdb retrieved this table from immuneACCESS and kept in-frame rearrangements only. Not all clones are present; in checked studies, unresolved V genes account for under half, and no reason is known for the remainder. This sample holds roughly 98,000 clones; about 80% were observed only once. About 2% of the sample lies in the top ten. The specimen sequenced was PBMCs. The receptors shown here come from a man aged 35-49 years in good health and CMV-seronegative.

The J gene is TRBJ2-7, the V gene TRBV28; TRBD1 might be the D (6 bases). This CDR3 comprises 19 residues. V was pared by 2 bases and J by 0 bases, with 23 bases between. Germline assignment: CDR1 MDHEN and CDR2 SYDVKM. Written as DNA, the CDR3 is TGTGCCAGCAGTTTACCTACACTTACCGGGACAACAACCTCCTACGAGCAGTACTTC. It translates to CASSLPTLTGTTTSYEQYF.

V is TRBV5-1 and J is TRBJ2-7; 7 nucleotides match TRBD2. Germline V gene data show CDR1 as SGHRS and CDR2 as YFSETQ. This CDR3 is built from 14 residues. Trimming took 3 bases from V and 3 from J; bases not matched to a gene: 6. DNA of the CDR3: TGCGCCAGCAGCTCCGGGACTACCCTCTACGAGCAGTACTTC. Protein: CASSSGTTLYEQYF.

This chain links TRBV29-1 with TRBJ1-2; 8 positions match TRBD1. Trimming took 7 bases from V and 2 from J; bases not matched to a gene: 9. CDR3 length: 14 residues. From germline, CDR1 is SQVTM and CDR2 ANQGSEA. CDR3 coding DNA: TGCAGCGCCAGGGGACAGGAAAGGAACTATGGCTACACCTTC. It encodes CSARGQERNYGYTF.

This clone was observed a few times. This chain connects TRBV6-5 to TRBJ2-7; D is possibly TRBD1 (5 bases). V was trimmed by 2 bases and J by 3 bases, leaving 11 bases between them. Germline CDR1 reads MNHEY; CDR2 reads SVGAGI. The CDR3 spans 14 residues. In nucleotides, the CDR3 is TGTGCCAGCAGTTACATACAGGCGATCTACGAGCAGTACTTC. Protein product: CASSYIQAIYEQYF.

This rearrangement joins TRBV19 to TRBJ1-2; 7 nucleotides align to TRBD1. The CDR3 runs to 14 residues. The germline V gene encodes CDR1 LNHDA and CDR2 SQIVND (reference sequence). The junction had 3 bases not matched to a gene; V was cut back by 3 bases and J by 2 bases. CDR3 region: CASSMTGSNYGYTF. CDR3 DNA: TGTGCCAGTAGTATGACAGGGTCCAACTATGGCTACACCTTC.

V is TRBV5-4 and J is TRBJ2-7; D may be TRBD2 (6 bases). Trimming took off 2 bases at V and 5 bases at J, with 11 bases between the two ends. The CDR3 length is 13 residues. Germline CDR1 and CDR2: SGHNT and YYREEE (reference sequence). The CDR3 coding sequence is TGTGCCAGCAGCTTTAGCGGAAAGAACGAGCAGTACTTC. This translates into CASSFSGKNEQYF.

The chain has TRBV28 and TRBJ1-2, with TRBD1 matching 8 bases. Germline V gene lookup returns CDR1 MDHEN and CDR2 SYDVKM. Losses at the gene ends were 5 bases for V and 4 bases for J; bases not matched to a gene: 9. The CDR3 has 15 residues. CDR3 DNA: TGTGCCAGCAGTCCTCGGGACAGGCATTCCTATGGCTACACCTTC. Amino acids: CASSPRDRHSYGYTF.

In this sample, this clone turned up once. The junction differs from germline at one of its ends, possibly a read error. This chain joins TRBV12-5 and TRBJ2-2, with 7 bases that match TRBD2. Germline assignment: CDR1 LGHNT and CDR2 FRNRAP. The length of the CDR3 is 13 residues. The CDR3 region has the DNA TGTGCTAGTGGGTTGGATCAAGCGGGACTTTTGTTTTTT. Translated: CASGLDQAGLLFF.

The J gene is TRBJ2-1, the V gene TRBV5-1; TRBD2 matches 9 bases. Germline V CDR1 and CDR2: SGHRS, YFSETQ. Losses at the gene ends were 4 bases for V and 1 base for J; bases not matched to a gene: 3. The CDR3 has 15 amino acids. The chain's CDR3 is CASSRTSGSYNEQFF. As DNA, the CDR3 is TGCGCCAGCAGCCGAACTAGCGGGTCCTACAATGAGCAGTTCTTC. Full variable domain (missing parts from reference TRBV5-1 and TRBJ2-1): KAGVTQTPRYLIKTRGQQVTLSCSPISGHRSVSWYQQTPGQGLQFLFEYFSETQRNKGNFPGRFSGRQFSNSRSEMNVSTLELGDSALYLCASSRTSGSYNEQFFGPGTRLTVL.

The chain combines TRBV6-5 with TRBJ1-1; D unclear. V was clipped by 7 bases and J by 0 bases, with 12 bases between them. Germline V gives CDR1 MNHEY, CDR2 SVGAGI. This CDR3 comprises 14 residues. CDR3 loop: CASNPGLMNTEAFF. The CDR3 nucleotides are TGTGCCAGCAACCCCGGGTTAATGAACACTGAAGCTTTCTTT.

CDR3 DNA: TGCGCCAGCAGCCAAGAGTCTAGCAGGAACACCGGGGAGCTGTTTTTT. Residues: CASSQESSRNTGELFF. J is TRBJ2-2 and V is TRBV4-1, with D perhaps TRBD2 (5 bases). The CDR3 totals 16 residues. With 0 bases removed from V and 1 base from J, the gap between germline ends came to 9 bases. The germline gives CDR1 MGHRA, CDR2 YSYEKL.

The rearrangement links TRBV7-9 to TRBJ1-2; TRBD1 is a possible D gene (6 bases). V lost 1 base to trimming and J lost 6 bases, with 9 bases between them. The germline V gene has CDR1 SEHNR and CDR2 FQNEAQ (reference sequence). The CDR3 sequence is 13 residues long. In DNA form, the CDR3 reads TGTGCCAGCAGCTTAGAGACAGGCCATGGCTACACCTTC. Translation gives CASSLETGHGYTF.

This clone was seen a single time. This sample includes further DNA sequences coding for the same CDR3. The V gene is TRBV11-1, the J gene TRBJ1-1, with D possibly TRBD1 on 6 matching bases. This CDR3 contains 12 residues. Germline-derived CDR1 and CDR2 are SGHAT and FQDESV (reference sequence). Trimming shortened V by 9 bases and J by 9 bases, and 17 bases separated the two germline ends. This chain's CDR3 is CASSPRGRQAFF. CDR3 DNA sequence: TGTGCCAGTAGCCCCAGGGGCAGGCAAGCTTTCTTT.

Here the CDR3 reads CASSIGASGRDNEQFF. DNA for the CDR3: TGTGCCAGTAGTATTGGGGCTAGCGGGAGGGACAATGAGCAGTTCTTC. This rearrangement joins TRBV19 to TRBJ2-1, with TRBD2 identical over 12 bases. The CDR3 runs to 16 residues. Germline CDR1 LNHDA, CDR2 SQIVND (reference sequence). Unmatched junction bases numbered 5, after V lost 3 bases and J lost 5 bases.

This chain uses TRBV10-1 with TRBJ2-5; D unclear. Gene TRBJ2-7 matches the end of the DNA better, so the J call may be wrong. Germline CDR1 WNHNN, CDR2 SYGVQD (reference sequence). This CDR3 region has 13 residues. CDR3 in amino acids: CASSAGLVYEQYF. The DNA for the CDR3 is TGCGCCAGCAGCGCAGGATTAGTCTACGAGCAGTACTTC.

Only one count was recorded for this clone. This chain links TRBV30 with TRBJ2-5; 14 bases align to TRBD2. After removal of 3 bases from V and 5 bases from J, the junction contained 5 bases not matched to a gene. The CDR3 runs to 15 residues. Germline CDR1 reads GTSNPN; CDR2 reads SVGIG (reference sequence). The CDR3 region has the DNA TGTGCCTGGAGACCGGGACTAGCGGGGGTTGAGACCCAGTACTTC. Protein sequence: CAWRPGLAGVETQYF.

The V call is TRBV27, the J call TRBJ1-1, with TRBD1 as a possible D gene (6 bases). CDR3 size: 15 residues. Germline V CDR1 and CDR2: MNHEY, SMNVEV (reference sequence). Deletions cut 2 bases from V and 0 bases from J, with 10 bases between. DNA of the CDR3: TGTGCCAGCAGTTTACAGGGGCCTATGAACACTGAAGCTTTCTTT. This encodes CASSLQGPMNTEAFF.

This chain joins TRBV4-3 and TRBJ1-5, with D perhaps TRBD1 (5 bases). Germline lookup yields CDR1 LGHNA and CDR2 YSLEER. The CDR3 contains 16 residues. V was clipped by 4 bases and J by 6 bases, with 19 bases between them. DNA of the CDR3: TGCGCCAGCAGCCCCCGTGTCGGGGCGGAGGGTCAGCCCCAGCATTTT. Protein sequence: CASSPRVGAEGQPQHF.